This T cell receptor (beta chain) was documented in a study of blood T cell repertoires in COVID-19. Whole-study context: The United States, Italy and Spain supplied acute and convalescent COVID-19 samples. PBMCs, B-cell-depleted T cells, or T cells provided the cDNA or gDNA that made up the material.

As handled by the study authors: Amplification from reference gene primers served as the basis for estimated nucleated cell counts. Method: immunoSEQ multiplex PCR; TCRdb's copy keeps in-frame clones and lacks some. V, J and clone size were drawn from that table, and D and trimming were deduced from the DNA. The sample yields approximately 300,000 clones, more than 85% seen once. The V segment lost 6 bases and the J segment 0 bases; nucleotides outside the gene matches: 4. Per germline, CDR1 SEHNR and CDR2 FQNEAQ (reference sequence). The CDR3 spans 14 residues. V gene TRBV7-9 combines with J gene TRBJ2-7, with TRBD2 identical over 8 bases. The sample taken for sequencing was peripheral blood. This TCR was sampled from a man aged 25-45 years with acute or convalescent COVID-19. This chain's CDR3 is CASRGTRNSYEQYF. Here the CDR3 DNA reads TGTGCCAGCAGGGGGACTAGGAACTCCTACGAGCAGTACTTC.